This TCR beta chain comes out of a study of identical twins. Study-wide results and caveats: Out-of-frame alpha sequences that twins shared showed excess low generation probability. Conclusions were drawn cross-sectionally by statistical analysis, without following the same donors.

In this sample, this clonotype turned up many times. Antigen: not known. Germline loops: CDR1 SEHNR, CDR2 FQNEAQ (reference sequence). The CDR3 runs 17 residues. V was clipped by 1 base and J by 8 bases; unmatched bases: 14. Unique molecular identifiers were present on the cDNA, and a universal primer site came from template switching. A single record per CDR3 protein comes from TCRdb applying MiXCR to the 5' RACE reads. The sample shows 690,000 or so distinct CDR3 sequences, 8.5% to 9.5% of them seen only once. These records were also assigned to another study, of yellow fever vaccine responses in identical twins.

The V gene is TRBV7-9, the J gene TRBJ1-2; 9 nucleotides match TRBD1. This clonotype was sampled from a woman between 18 and 29 years old in good health. The sample was PBMCs. CDR3 residues: CASSLVLLQGALKGYTF. The CDR3 coding sequence is TGTGCCAGCAGCTTAGTCCTGCTACAGGGGGCGTTGAAGGGCTACACCTTC. Full variable domain (outside the CDR3, taken from reference TRBV7-9 and TRBJ1-2): DTGVSQNPRHKITKRGQNVTFRCDPISEHNRLYWYRQTLGQGPEFLTYFQNEAQLEKSRLLSDRFSAERPKGSFSTLEIQRTEQGDSAMYLCASSLVLLQGALKGYTFGSGTRLTVV.